The clone carrying this T cell receptor beta chain was counted at least ten times. Its cognate antigen is unknown. Germline CDR1 is DFQATT and CDR2 is SNEGSKA (reference sequence). V was pared by 3 bases and J by 9 bases, with 15 bases between. This CDR3 is 12 amino acids long. From RNA, the CDR3 regions of TCR beta chains were amplified and sequenced. RT-PCR was first run with HTBI primers, then multiplex PCR in a second round. TCRdb re-derived calls from the multiplex PCR reads in MiXCR, one entry per CDR3 protein. The sample contains a few hundred thousand distinct CDR3 sequences, 15% to 20% of which appear only once. These data originate in a study of Graves' ophthalmopathy and Graves' hyperthyroidism. Study-level findings and limits: In separating ophthalmopathy from stable hyperthyroidism, a 13-signature model achieved 87.88% sensitivity and 81.08% specificity.

Newly diagnosed, the hyperthyroidism patients had under 2 months' duration and were aged 18 to 65. The source of this sequence is an adult woman with stable Graves' hyperthyroidism. The V and J genes are TRBV20-1 and TRBJ2-7, with D hard to call. The sample was peripheral blood. The CDR3 protein is CSARWTDGVQYF. DNA for the CDR3: TGCAGTGCTAGGTGGACCGACGGCGTGCAGTACTTC.